This TCR beta chain emerged from a study of blood T cell repertoires in COVID-19. Study-wide background: There were acute and convalescent COVID-19 samples, and they came from the United States, Italy and Spain. Nucleic acid was either cDNA or gDNA, and it came from T cells, B-cell-depleted T cells, or PBMCs.

Original data processing: Amplification of reference gene primers provided the estimated nucleated cell counts. Clones were read by immunoSEQ multiplex PCR, and TCRdb kept only the in-frame ones, dropping some. That table is the source of V, J and clone size, and D and trimming were worked out from the DNA. The data show fewer than 350,000 clones, about 88% seen once. The CDR3 covers 12 residues. Looked up from germline, CDR1 is SGHKS and CDR2 is YYEKEE (reference sequence). The ends were cut back, 5 bases at V and 0 bases at J, with 5 bases in the middle. Participants came from 20 to 25 US areas, aged about 18 to 95 years.

Sample: PBMCs or T cells enriched from blood (not recorded which). The receptor's source is a woman aged 25 to 39 who had been exposed to COVID-19. The chain employs TRBV5-5 and TRBJ1-1; weak D call: TRBD1 (5 bases). The CDR3 sequence is CASRTVNTEAFF. The CDR3 nucleotides are TGTGCCAGCAGGACAGTGAACACTGAAGCTTTCTTT.